This is a list of T cell receptor beta chains from one sample in a study of CD8+ T cells in alopecia areata. Clones were read by immunoSEQ multiplex PCR, and TCRdb kept only the in-frame ones, dropping some. The table has about 120,000 clones, roughly 55% seen once. The material was CD8+ T cells sorted from blood, obtained at week 24, from a patient treated with tofacitinib. Receptors were obtained from a human donor with alopecia areata. Each CDR3 is given without its conserved first and last residue.

V	length	CDR3
TRBV27	14	ASSDTTGLNTGELF
TRBV7-2	13	ASSLAHHRGTEAF
TRBV6-5	13	ASSLNHGLQETQY
TRBV10-3	15	AISESIAGGIEYEQY
TRBV27	14	ASSVTTGVLADTQY
TRBV27	12	ASSLLVGAQPQH
TRBV6-4	13	ASSDSEGGTDTQY
TRBV5-1	13	ASSRGTGGDQPQH
TRBV5-1	15	ASSLLRDRGPGNEQF
TRBV7-9	13	ASSFQGPPSNEQF
TRBV7-6	13	ASSFVDRGGDTQY
TRBV9	14	ASSTGPDRGGETQY
TRBV30	13	AWSVGVWGQETQY
TRBV5-1	12	ASSLDSPSYEQY
TRBV7-8	11	ASSRQVDEKLF
TRBV7-9	15	ASSLRSGQGRRTEAF
TRBV27	13	ASSFSQGANQPQH
TRBV7-9	11	ASSLSSSYEQY
TRBV7-9	13	ASSSTSGGDNEQF
TRBV5-1	13	ASSLSQGDDYGYT
TRBV27	16	ASSIGTGGNSINQPQH
TRBV19	12	ASSASLTGYEQY
TRBV29-1	12	SVGGGGLNTEAF
TRBV19	13	ASSADREGDQPQH
TRBV13	13	ASSLRGGLAGELF
TRBV2	11	ASSDTTNQPQH
TRBV27	12	ASSLSPGTAEAF
TRBV7-8	14	ASSSGRDRGQHEQY
TRBV10-3	17	AISESPGTQDPNTGELF
TRBV18	11	ASSPDNQNIQY
TRBV6-1	12	ASSARTGSEEQY
TRBV5-6	13	ASSAGHIANYGYT
TRBV7-8	12	ASSYSGGRGEQY
TRBV30	9	AWSVSSEQY
TRBV5-1	12	ASRYDSYNSPLH
TRBV6-4	10	ASSGGTGELF
TRBV7-4	15	ASSLNWRDGYQETQY
TRBV6-6	11	ASSYSTTGELF
TRBV6-4	13	ASSDTSGPADTQY
TRBV7-9	11	AYGGAERLTQY
TRBV9	13	ASSVLRAGTDTQY